This TCR beta chain comes out of a study of T cells in Graves' hyperthyroidism and ophthalmopathy. Findings and limits, study-wide: The majority of expanded thyroid clonotypes above 0.001 also appeared in blood.

Across 18 months, stable Graves' hyperthyroidism was marked by no progression to ophthalmopathy. The TCR beta CDR3 regions underwent amplification using RNA transcripts as the source. TCR CDR3 underwent first-round RT-PCR with the HTBI primer set. In TCRdb, the multiplex PCR reads were re-called with MiXCR into one record per CDR3 protein. The sample includes approximately 560,000 distinct CDR3 sequences, less than 20% of them seen just once. V was shortened by 7 bases and J by 5 bases, with 16 bases between the two germline ends. CDR3 length: 14 amino acids. In germline, CDR1 is WSHSY, CDR2 SAAADI. As to this clonotype: Its antigen is undetermined.

The chain links TRBV10-2 to TRBJ2-3, with D possibly matching TRBD2 (5 bases). The sample consisted of blood. The TCR sequence derives from a woman between 25 and 40 years old with Graves' hyperthyroidism. CDR3 nucleotide sequence: TGCGCCAGCACTCTCACAGCGGAGAAAGATACGCAGTATTTT. It encodes CASTLTAEKDTQYF.